The sample holds a few counts of the clone carrying this T cell receptor beta chain. What it binds is not known. Time point denoted: newly diagnosed GD, antithyroid drugs for less than 3 months. The TCR library was made from RNA extracted from PBMCs. This sample is drawn from a study of regulatory T cells in long-lasting Graves disease. Sequencing libraries for TCR beta were prepared with iRepertoire HTBI primers and Arm-PCR of CDR3 regions. Each CDR3 protein is one row after TCRdb ran MiXCR on the multiplex PCR reads. The data contain 400,000 to 500,000 distinct CDR3 sequences, 11% to 15% of them singletons. Whole-study findings and limits: Favored gene segments in persistent disease were TRBV28, TRBJ1-2 and TRBJ2-5. Relative to new patients (approximately 1,000), persistent patients exhibited greater sharing of public clonotypes (2,741).

V was pared by 2 bases and J by 6 bases, with 13 bases between. Germline V lookup: CDR1 MDHEN, CDR2 SYDVKM. The CDR3 has 14 amino acids. These data also featured in a second study, about T cells in Graves' hyperthyroidism and ophthalmopathy. That paper adds: The TCR CDR3 was amplified in a first-round RT-PCR using the HTBI primer set.

The material was peripheral blood mononuclear cells (PBMCs), obtained at new diagnosis, from a patient treated with antithyroid drugs. This receptor was taken from a woman aged 45 to 65 with Graves disease. The chain has TRBV28 and TRBJ2-5, with TRBD2 as a possible D gene (6 bases). The CDR3 sequence: CASSLGGGGKTQYF. As DNA, the CDR3 is TGTGCCAGCAGTTTAGGTGGGGGAGGCAAGACCCAGTACTTC.